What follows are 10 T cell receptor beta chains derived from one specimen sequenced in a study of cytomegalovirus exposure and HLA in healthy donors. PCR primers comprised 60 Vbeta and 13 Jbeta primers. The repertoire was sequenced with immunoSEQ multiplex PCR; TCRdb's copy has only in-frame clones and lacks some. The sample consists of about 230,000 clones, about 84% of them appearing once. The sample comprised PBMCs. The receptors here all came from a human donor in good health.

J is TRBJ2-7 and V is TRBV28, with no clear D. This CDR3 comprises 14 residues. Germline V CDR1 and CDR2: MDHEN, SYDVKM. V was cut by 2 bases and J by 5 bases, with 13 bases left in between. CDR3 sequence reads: CASSLVRAFHEQYF. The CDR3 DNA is TGTGCCAGCAGTTTAGTCAGAGCGTTCCACGAGCAGTACTTC.

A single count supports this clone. DNA of the CDR3: TGTGCCAGCTCAGCTCCGACAGGGGTGGATTACGAGCAGTACTTC. Translated: CASSAPTGVDYEQYF. J is TRBJ2-7 and V is TRBV18, with TRBD1 identical over 8 bases. The CDR3 loop spans 15 amino acids. The trim removed 5 bases at V and 4 bases at J, leaving 10 bases unmatched. In germline, CDR1 is KGHSH, CDR2 LQKENI.

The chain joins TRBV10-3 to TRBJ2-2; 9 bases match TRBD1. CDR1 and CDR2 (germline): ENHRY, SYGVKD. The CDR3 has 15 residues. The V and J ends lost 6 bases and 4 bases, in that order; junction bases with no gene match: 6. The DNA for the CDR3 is TGTGCCATCAGCCCCCGGGACAGGGCCACCGGGGAGCTGTTTTTT. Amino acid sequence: CAISPRDRATGELFF.

The chain's CDR3 is CASGLVTRDKQFNQPQHF. DNA of the CDR3: TGTGCTAGTGGTTTGGTAACGAGGGACAAACAATTTAATCAGCCCCAGCATTTT. The gene calls are TRBV12-5 and TRBJ1-5; a weak D match, TRBD1 (6 bases). Germline V gives CDR1 LGHNT, CDR2 FRNRAP. V shed 0 bases and J shed 4 bases, with 19 bases lying between them. The CDR3 spans 18 residues.

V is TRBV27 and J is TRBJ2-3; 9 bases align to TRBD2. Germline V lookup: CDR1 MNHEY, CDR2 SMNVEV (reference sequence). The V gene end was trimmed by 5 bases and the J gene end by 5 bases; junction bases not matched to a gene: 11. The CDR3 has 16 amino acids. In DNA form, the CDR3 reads TGTGCCAGCAGTCCCGCGGGAGGGCTTCAGCGAGATACGCAGTATTTT. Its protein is CASSPAGGLQRDTQYF.

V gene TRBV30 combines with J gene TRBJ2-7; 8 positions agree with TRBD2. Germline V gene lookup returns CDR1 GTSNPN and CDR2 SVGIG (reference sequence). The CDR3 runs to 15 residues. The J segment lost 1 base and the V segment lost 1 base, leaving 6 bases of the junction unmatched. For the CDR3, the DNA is TGTGCCTGGAGTGCCACTAGCGGAGGATCCTACGAGCAGTACTTC. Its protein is CAWSATSGGSYEQYF.

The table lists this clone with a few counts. The CDR3 sequence: CASSVAPGRGTDSYNEQFF. The DNA for the CDR3 is TGTGCCAGCAGCGTAGCTCCAGGACGGGGAACCGATTCCTACAATGAGCAGTTCTTC. This sequence joins TRBV9 and TRBJ2-1, with D possibly being TRBD2 (5 bases). The CDR3 is made up of 19 amino acids. Trimming stripped 0 bases from V and 1 base from J, with 20 bases between. Germline V CDR1 and CDR2: SGDLS, YYNGEE.

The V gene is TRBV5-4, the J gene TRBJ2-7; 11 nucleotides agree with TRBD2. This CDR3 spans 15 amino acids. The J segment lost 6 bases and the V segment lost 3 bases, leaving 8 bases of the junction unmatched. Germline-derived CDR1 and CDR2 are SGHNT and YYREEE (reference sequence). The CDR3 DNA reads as TGTGCCAGCAGCTCCCCGACTAGCGGGACCCTCGAGCAGTACTTC. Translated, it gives CASSSPTSGTLEQYF.

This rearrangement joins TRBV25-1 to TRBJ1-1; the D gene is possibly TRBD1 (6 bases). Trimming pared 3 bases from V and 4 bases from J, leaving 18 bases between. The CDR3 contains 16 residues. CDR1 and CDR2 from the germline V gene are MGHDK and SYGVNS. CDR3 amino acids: CASSDDGLGASTEAFF. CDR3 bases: TGTGCCAGCAGTGATGACGGTTTGGGGGCCAGCACTGAAGCTTTCTTT.

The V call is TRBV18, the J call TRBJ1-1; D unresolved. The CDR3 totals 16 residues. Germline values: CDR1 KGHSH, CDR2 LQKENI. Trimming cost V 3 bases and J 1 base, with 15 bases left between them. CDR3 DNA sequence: TGTGCCAGCTCACCCACAGTCCGACGAAGGAACACTGAAGCTTTCTTT. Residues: CASSPTVRRRNTEAFF.